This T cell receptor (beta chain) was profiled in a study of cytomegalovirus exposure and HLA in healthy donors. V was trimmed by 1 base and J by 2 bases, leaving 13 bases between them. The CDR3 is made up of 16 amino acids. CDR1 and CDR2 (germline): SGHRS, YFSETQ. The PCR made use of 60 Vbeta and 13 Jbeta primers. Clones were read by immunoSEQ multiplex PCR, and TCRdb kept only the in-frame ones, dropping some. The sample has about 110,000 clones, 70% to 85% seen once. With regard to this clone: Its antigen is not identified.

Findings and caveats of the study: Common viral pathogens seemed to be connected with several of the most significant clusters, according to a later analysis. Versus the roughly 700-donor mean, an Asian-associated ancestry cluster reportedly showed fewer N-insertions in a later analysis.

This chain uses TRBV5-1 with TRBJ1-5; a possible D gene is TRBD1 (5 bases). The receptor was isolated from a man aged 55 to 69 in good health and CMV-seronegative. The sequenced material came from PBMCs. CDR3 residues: CASSLTGRSGNQPQHF. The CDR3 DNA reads TGCGCCAGCAGCTTGACAGGCAGGTCGGGCAATCAGCCCCAGCATTTT.